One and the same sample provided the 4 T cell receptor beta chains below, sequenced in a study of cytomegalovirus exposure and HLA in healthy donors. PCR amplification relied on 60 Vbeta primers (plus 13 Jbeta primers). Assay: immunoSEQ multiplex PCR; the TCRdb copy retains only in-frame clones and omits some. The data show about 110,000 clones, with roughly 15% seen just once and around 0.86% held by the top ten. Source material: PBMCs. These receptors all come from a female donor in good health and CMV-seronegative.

The DNA for the CDR3 is TGTGCCAGCAGCTTATGGCTCGGGAGAATAGGGCCGAACACCGGGGAGCTGTTTTTT. This gives the protein CASSLWLGRIGPNTGELFF. The chain joins TRBV7-2 to TRBJ2-2, with TRBD2 as a possible D gene (6 bases). Germline assignment: CDR1 SGHTA and CDR2 FQGNSA. V lost 2 bases and J 0 bases, leaving 19 bases between the germline ends. The CDR3 contains 19 residues.

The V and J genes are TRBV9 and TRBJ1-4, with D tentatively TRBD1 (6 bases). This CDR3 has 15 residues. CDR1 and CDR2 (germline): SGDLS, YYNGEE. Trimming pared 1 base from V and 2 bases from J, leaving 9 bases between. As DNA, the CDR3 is TGTGCCAGCAGCGTAACAGGGCGCACTAATGAAAAACTGTTTTTT. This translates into CASSVTGRTNEKLFF. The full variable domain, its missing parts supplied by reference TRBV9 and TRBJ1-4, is DSGVTQTPKHLITATGQRVTLRCSPRSGDLSVYWYQQSLDQGLQFLIQYYNGEERAKGNILERFSAQQFPDLHSELNLSSLELGDSALYFCASSVTGRTNEKLFFGSGTQLSVL.

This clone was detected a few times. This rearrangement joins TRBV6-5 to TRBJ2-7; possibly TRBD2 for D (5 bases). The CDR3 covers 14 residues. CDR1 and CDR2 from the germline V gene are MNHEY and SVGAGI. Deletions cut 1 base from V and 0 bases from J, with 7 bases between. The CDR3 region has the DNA TGTGCCAGCAGTTACTTCCGGGACTCCTACGAGCAGTACTTC. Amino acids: CASSYFRDSYEQYF.

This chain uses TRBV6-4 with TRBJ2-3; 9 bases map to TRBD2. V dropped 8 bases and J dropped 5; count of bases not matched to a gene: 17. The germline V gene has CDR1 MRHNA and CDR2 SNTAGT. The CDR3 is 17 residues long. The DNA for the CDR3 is TGTGCCAGCTCCGCTCGCGCCGGCGGGGGGGCAGGAGATACGCAGTATTTT. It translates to CASSARAGGGAGDTQYF.